This entry describes one TCR beta chain. This sample was included in a study of T cell changes during pregnancy in multiple sclerosis. V was clipped by 3 bases and J by 3 bases, with 12 bases between them. The CDR3 covers 14 residues. Germline V gene sequence: CDR1 LNHDA, CDR2 SQIVND (reference sequence). The repertoire was sequenced with immunoSEQ multiplex PCR; TCRdb's copy has only in-frame clones and lacks some. Among tens of thousands of clones listed, roughly 90% were seen once. The TCR sequence derives from a female donor with multiple sclerosis, enrolled in a pregnancy study. The gene calls are TRBV19 and TRBJ2-7, with a possible D match to TRBD2 (6 bases). The source material was CD4+ T cells from peripheral blood mononuclear cells, sampled after pregnancy. The CDR3 protein is CASSIGGANYEQYF. In DNA form, the CDR3 reads TGTGCCAGTAGTATCGGCGGGGCGAACTACGAGCAGTACTTC.